These 8 T cell receptor beta chains were all obtained from the same sample, sequenced in a study of sequential checkpoint blockade in melanoma. Repertoires were generated with immunoSEQ multiplex PCR, while TCRdb's copy carries only in-frame clones and drops some. Of 15,000 to 20,000 clones listed, roughly three quarters are singletons. Treatment defined: randomized to nivolumab then ipilimumab (arm A) or the reverse (arm B). Material: CD8+ T cells sorted from blood (inferred from file names), obtained from a patient given nivolumab and ipilimumab in sequence. The receptors originated from a human donor with melanoma.

The gene calls are TRBV19 and TRBJ2-7; TRBD1 matches at 7 bases. This CDR3 has 15 residues. From germline, CDR1 is LNHDA and CDR2 SQIVND (reference sequence). V was clipped by 5 bases and J by 3 bases; unmatched bases: 10. Here the CDR3 DNA reads TGTGCCAGTAGTGCCCGGGACAGTGGATACTACGAGCAGTACTTC. Its translation is CASSARDSGYYEQYF.

J is TRBJ2-7 and V is TRBV7-9; 9 bases match TRBD1. V trimming: 5 bases; J trimming: 7 bases; junction bases outside the gene matches: 9. CDR1 and CDR2 from the germline V gene are SEHNR and FQNEAQ (reference sequence). CDR3 length equals 14 residues. Here the CDR3 DNA reads TGTGCCAGCAGCCTCCGGGACAGGGCCGCGGAGCAGTACTTC. Its protein is CASSLRDRAAEQYF.

The rearrangement uses TRBV27 and TRBJ1-4; possible D gene TRBD1, 5 bases. V was pared by 5 bases and J by 3 bases, with 19 bases between. The germline gives CDR1 MNHEY, CDR2 SMNVEV (reference sequence). The CDR3 covers 17 residues. The CDR3 coding sequence is TGTGCCAGCAGTCACTTTGCCCAGGGTGCAGCTAATGAAAAACTGTTTTTT. Translating it yields CASSHFAQGAANEKLFF. Full variable domain (missing parts from reference TRBV27 and TRBJ1-4): EAQVTQNPRYLITVTGKKLTVTCSQNMNHEYMSWYRQDPGLGLRQIYYSMNVEVTDKGDVPEGYKVSRKEKRNFPLILESPSPNQTSLYFCASSHFAQGAANEKLFFGSGTQLSVL.

The rearrangement links TRBV15 to TRBJ1-5, with 11 nucleotides matching TRBD1. CDR3 length: 14 residues. V trimming: 3 bases; J trimming: 7 bases; junction bases outside the gene matches: 2. CDR1 is LNHNV and CDR2 is YYDKDF in the germline V gene (reference sequence). For the CDR3, the DNA is TGTGCCACCAGCAGTGGGACAGGGGGACAGCCCCAGCATTTT. Its protein product is CATSSGTGGQPQHF.

In this sample, this clone turned up a few times. The chain employs TRBV30 and TRBJ1-4, with 7 positions matching TRBD1. Unmatched junction bases numbered 5, after V lost 5 bases and J lost 8 bases. CDR3 length: 12 amino acids. Germline-derived CDR1 and CDR2 are GTSNPN and SVGIG (reference sequence). The CDR3 spells CAWDRAGEKLFF. Here the CDR3 DNA reads TGTGCCTGGGACAGGGCCGGGGAAAAACTGTTTTTT.

With respect to this clone: Other DNA sequences in this sample translate to the same CDR3. J is TRBJ1-1 and V is TRBV4-1; D is undetermined. Germline CDR1 and CDR2: MGHRA and YSYEKL. V shed 1 base and J shed 1 base, with 4 bases lying between them. CDR3 length equals 13 residues. The CDR3 loop is CASSQGGNTEAFF. The CDR3 DNA sequence: TGCGCCAGCAGCCAAGGAGGGAACACTGAAGCTTTCTTT.

The gene calls are TRBV6-5 and TRBJ2-7, with D possibly TRBD1 on 6 matching bases. Trimming shortened V by 7 bases and J by 5 bases, and 21 bases separated the two germline ends. Germline lookup yields CDR1 MNHEY and CDR2 SVGAGI. The CDR3 is 15 residues long. This CDR3 reads CASKTGTTAWDEQYF. CDR3 DNA: TGTGCCAGCAAAACGGGGACAACCGCGTGGGACGAGCAGTACTTC.

The gene calls are TRBV18 and TRBJ2-7; TRBD1 agrees at 8 bases. The CDR3 is made up of 15 amino acids. The V gene's germline CDR1 is KGHSH and CDR2 LQKENI. V trimming: 5 bases; J trimming: 6 bases; junction bases outside the gene matches: 12. The DNA for the CDR3 is TGTGCCAGCTCATTCAGGGGAGACAGGGGAATCGAGCAGTACTTC. This translates into CASSFRGDRGIEQYF.